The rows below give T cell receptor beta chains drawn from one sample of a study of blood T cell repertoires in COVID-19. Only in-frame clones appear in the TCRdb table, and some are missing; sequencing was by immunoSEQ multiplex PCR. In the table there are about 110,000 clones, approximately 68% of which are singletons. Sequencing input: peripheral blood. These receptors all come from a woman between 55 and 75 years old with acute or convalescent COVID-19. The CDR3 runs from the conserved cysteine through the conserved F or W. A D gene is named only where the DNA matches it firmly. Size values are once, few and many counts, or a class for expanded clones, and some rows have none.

CDR3: CASTDRTGSGNTIYF; DNA: TGTGCCAGCACCGACCGGACAGGCTCTGGAAACACCATATATTTT; size: .; D: TRBD1; V: TRBV11-2; J: TRBJ1-3
CDR3: CASSQDAGRGNQPQHF; DNA: TGTGCCAGCAGCCAAGATGCTGGCCGGGGCAATCAGCCCCAGCATTTT; size: .; D: .; V: TRBV4-2; J: TRBJ1-5
CDR3: CASSPGGNYEQYF; DNA: TGTGCCAGCTCTCCCGGGGGGAACTACGAGCAGTACTTC; size: .; D: TRBD2; V: TRBV18; J: TRBJ2-7
CDR3: CASSETGPLPQHF; DNA: TGTGCCAGCAGTGAAACAGGGCCCCTTCCCCAGCATTTT; size: .; D: .; V: TRBV2; J: TRBJ1-5
CDR3: CASSRQLNQPQHF; DNA: TGTGCCAGTTCGAGACAGCTCAATCAGCCCCAGCATTTT; size: few; D: .; V: TRBV19; J: TRBJ1-5
CDR3: CASSHTGGKGNQPQHF; DNA: TGTGCCAGCAGCCATACAGGGGGAAAAGGGAATCAGCCCCAGCATTTT; size: .; D: TRBD1; V: TRBV7-9; J: TRBJ1-5
CDR3: CAWSDPDRGSNSPLHF; DNA: TGTGCCTGGAGTGATCCCGACAGGGGGTCGAATTCACCCCTCCACTTT; size: .; D: TRBD1; V: TRBV30; J: TRBJ1-6
CDR3: CASSGDRSNQPQHF; DNA: TGTGCCAGCAGCGGGGACAGAAGCAATCAGCCCCAGCATTTT; size: .; D: TRBD1; V: TRBV9; J: TRBJ1-5
CDR3: CASSQEGSLPGLAGERETQYF; DNA: TGTGCCAGCAGCCAAGAGGGGAGCTTACCGGGACTAGCGGGGGAGAGGGAGACCCAGTACTTC; size: many; D: TRBD2; V: TRBV4-2; J: TRBJ2-5
CDR3: CASSAGTTGNTIYF; DNA: TGTGCCAGCAGCGCAGGGACAACTGGAAACACCATATATTTT; size: .; D: .; V: TRBV7-8; J: TRBJ1-3
CDR3: CASSSPPGTGSSYNSPLHF; DNA: TGTGCCAGCAGCTCCCCTCCCGGGACAGGGAGCTCCTATAATTCACCCCTCCACTTT; size: .; D: TRBD1; V: TRBV7-9; J: TRBJ1-6
CDR3: CASSEPGSADTQYF; DNA: TGTGCCAGCAGTGAACCGGGGAGCGCAGATACGCAGTATTTT; size: .; D: .; V: TRBV25-1; J: TRBJ2-3
CDR3: CASSAQVGTDGGYTF; DNA: TGTGCCAGCAGCGCCCAGGTCGGGACAGATGGGGGCTACACCTTC; size: .; D: TRBD1; V: TRBV9; J: TRBJ1-2
CDR3: CASSAPGSSYNEQFF; DNA: TGTGCCAGCAGCGCTCCTGGCAGCTCCTACAATGAGCAGTTCTTC; size: .; D: .; V: TRBV28; J: TRBJ2-1
CDR3: CASIPGVGSYGYTF; DNA: TGTGCCAGCATCCCAGGGGTAGGGAGCTATGGCTACACCTTC; size: .; D: .; V: TRBV7-2; J: TRBJ1-2
CDR3: CASSWTGAEQYF; DNA: TGTGCCAGCAGCTGGACAGGGGCCGAGCAGTACTTC; size: .; D: TRBD1; V: TRBV5-6; J: TRBJ2-7
CDR3: CASTLGDRWNEQYF; DNA: TGTGCCAGCACTCTAGGGGACAGGTGGAACGAGCAGTACTTC; size: .; D: TRBD1; V: TRBV3-1/TRBV3-2; J: TRBJ2-7
CDR3: CASRDTTGGGQPQHF; DNA: TGTGCCAGCAGGGATACAACAGGGGGAGGTCAGCCCCAGCATTTT; size: .; D: TRBD1; V: TRBV6-6; J: TRBJ1-5
CDR3: CASSLSSDRARTEAFF; DNA: TGTGCCAGCAGCCTTTCCTCGGACAGGGCGAGGACTGAAGCTTTCTTT; size: .; D: TRBD1; V: TRBV3-1/TRBV3-2; J: TRBJ1-1
CDR3: CATSRASGEQPQHF; DNA: TGTGCCACCAGCAGAGCTTCAGGGGAACAGCCCCAGCATTTT; size: .; D: .; V: TRBV15; J: TRBJ1-5
CDR3: CASSLVFRGGTGELFF; DNA: TGTGCCAGCAGCTTAGTATTCCGGGGGGGCACCGGGGAGCTGTTTTTT; size: .; D: TRBD2; V: TRBV11-2; J: TRBJ2-2
CDR3: CASSKYSGGGSEAFF; DNA: TGTGCCAGTAGTAAATACTCAGGGGGCGGCTCTGAAGCTTTCTTT; size: few; D: TRBD1; V: TRBV19; J: TRBJ1-1
CDR3: CASSGTVTNTGELFF; DNA: TGTGCCAGCAGCGGGACAGTTACGAACACCGGGGAGCTGTTTTTT; size: .; D: .; V: TRBV9; J: TRBJ2-2
CDR3: CASSLVIRTSGDEQFF; DNA: TGTGCCAGCAGCTTAGTAATCAGGACCTCGGGGGATGAGCAGTTCTTC; size: .; D: .; V: TRBV11-2; J: TRBJ2-1
CDR3: CASSLSRSDNEQFF; DNA: TGTGCCAGCAGCTTAAGTAGATCTGATAATGAGCAGTTCTTC; size: once; D: .; V: TRBV7-9; J: TRBJ2-1
CDR3: CASSQPSGNKETQYF; DNA: TGTGCCAGCAGCCAGCCTAGCGGAAATAAAGAGACCCAGTACTTC; size: .; D: TRBD2; V: TRBV7-9; J: TRBJ2-5
CDR3: CASSGGQFRSGNTIYF; DNA: TGTGCCAGCAGCGGGGGACAGTTCCGCTCTGGAAACACCATATATTTT; size: .; D: TRBD1; V: TRBV9; J: TRBJ1-3
CDR3: CASSYAFTGYEQYF; DNA: TGTGCCAGCAGTTACGCCTTCACAGGGTACGAGCAGTACTTC; size: .; D: .; V: TRBV6-5; J: TRBJ2-7
CDR3: CAEEDTDTQYF; DNA: TGTGCCGAGGAGGACACAGATACGCAGTATTTT; size: .; D: .; V: TRBV21-1; J: TRBJ2-3
CDR3: CASSGTVSSGANVLTF; DNA: TGTGCCAGCAGTGGAACAGTTAGCTCTGGGGCCAACGTCCTGACTTTC; size: .; D: .; V: TRBV2; J: TRBJ2-6
CDR3: CASSLQGLNTEAFF; DNA: TGTGCCAGCAGCTTACAGGGCTTGAACACTGAAGCTTTCTTT; size: .; D: .; V: TRBV7-9; J: TRBJ1-1
CDR3: CASSPDIYEQYF; DNA: TGTGCCAGCAGCCCTGACATTTACGAGCAGTACTTC; size: .; D: .; V: TRBV12-3/TRBV12-4; J: TRBJ2-7
CDR3: CASSQSGTGTGYTF; DNA: TGCGCCAGCAGCCAATCCGGGACAGGGACCGGCTACACCTTC; size: .; D: TRBD1; V: TRBV4-3; J: TRBJ1-2
CDR3: CASSSNFYEQYF; DNA: TGTGCCAGCAGTTCTAACTTCTACGAGCAGTACTTC; size: .; D: .; V: TRBV28; J: TRBJ2-7
CDR3: CASSGSGGARNEQFF; DNA: TGTGCCAGCAGTGGTAGCGGGGGGGCCAGGAATGAGCAGTTCTTC; size: few; D: TRBD2; V: TRBV27; J: TRBJ2-1
CDR3: CASRSTNTGELFF; DNA: TGTGCCAGCAGATCCACGAACACCGGGGAGCTGTTTTTT; size: .; D: .; V: TRBV5-8; J: TRBJ2-2
CDR3: CASSLASRTGELFF; DNA: TGTGCCAGCAGCTTAGCCTCCCGTACCGGGGAGCTGTTTTTT; size: .; D: .; V: TRBV7-2; J: TRBJ2-2